The source of this T cell receptor (beta chain) is a study of regulatory T cells in long-lasting Graves disease (dated by TCRdb to the early 2020s). The study in broad terms: Antithyroid drugs had been taken for less than 3 months by newly diagnosed Graves' disease patients. The study took place in China and was registered as a clinical trial. This study used TCR sequencing and RNA sequencing of peripheral blood to compare persistent Graves' disease patients against newly diagnosed Graves' disease patients. A total of roughly 33 samples underwent TCR sequencing: about 13 from persistent and approximately 20 from newly diagnosed Graves' disease patients.

Study-wide conclusions, independent of this receptor: Patients with persistent disease shared more public clonotypes (around 2,500) than newly diagnosed patients did (more than 900). Sequencing and analysis were limited to the TCR beta chain. Compared with newly diagnosed patients, persistent Graves' disease patients had lower TCR Shannon entropy and fewer highly expanded clones, which suggests clonal expansion. Persistent disease showed preferential use of TRBV28, TRBJ1-2 and TRBJ2-5, whereas newly diagnosed disease favored TRBV20-1 and TRBJ2-1. Peripheral blood alone was examined, since thyroid tissue, which constituted the primary lesion, could not be accessed. The authors acknowledged the small sample size as a limitation that may reduce accuracy.

V drops 2 bases and J drops 0 bases, leaving 9 bases in between. CDR1 and CDR2, per the germline V gene (reference sequence), are MNHEY and SMNVEV. The CDR3 measures 15 amino acids from cysteine to phenylalanine. Just CDR3 DNA is preserved here, 45 bases in frame from base 1. Receptor libraries were prepared by multiplex PCR. Sequencing took place on an Illumina HiSeq 4000. iRepertoire HTBI primers and Arm-PCR amplification of CDR3 regions were used to construct TCR beta libraries. Before sequencing, the PCR products went through gel purification. In the paper's pipeline: A total of around 59 TRBV and 14 TRBJ segments were identified across samples and were used for gene usage analysis of CDR3 amino acid clonotypes. Filtered high-quality paired reads were merged into contigs using COPE and FqMerger. Contigs were aligned with BLAST to IMGT TRBV, TRBD and TRBJ reference genes, and CDR3 was defined per IMGT. Any clonotype with a frequency above 0.1% was counted as a highly expanded clone. Shannon entropy was used to measure repertoire diversity, and the Gini coefficient was used to measure V-J evenness. Public clonotypes were defined as clonotypes shared by more than one individual. Using fastp at Q25 and MiXCR, TCRdb reprocessed the public reads and kept productive beta chains. Rows are unified per CDR3 protein, each entry keeping the most common DNA and genes. For this entry, the V and J calls and clone size follow TCRdb and not the study's own pipeline. Present in this sample are about 430,000 distinct CDR3 sequences, 14% to 15% of which were seen just once. About 7.8% of the sample is in the top ten clones.

This clonotype was seen many times. Its antigen is not yet known. Per-base quality was not reported, and no clone a single base away is much larger than it. In the paper's terms, the time point label means: newly diagnosed GD, antithyroid drugs for less than 3 months. For both TCR sequencing and RNA sequencing, RNA was extracted from PBMCs in TRIzol. The diagnosis of Graves' disease was made according to American Thyroid Association guidelines. Patients for the study were recruited at an endocrinology department in Xi'an, China. From each patient, approximately 9 milliliters of peripheral blood was collected into an EDTA anticoagulant tube. PBMCs were isolated by Ficoll Paque Plus density gradient separation without further T cell sorting. An Agilent 2100 Bioanalyzer and agarose gel were used to check RNA quality, and a NanoDrop 2000 was used to measure RNA concentration. Another study also made use of these data, one on T cells in Graves' hyperthyroidism and ophthalmopathy. Reported in the second study: Stable Graves' hyperthyroidism was defined as no progression to ophthalmopathy during 18 months of follow-up. The hyperthyroidism patients were between 18 and 65 years old and newly diagnosed, with a disease duration of less than 2 months. Patients with uncontrolled infections, other autoimmune diseases, pregnancy or lactation were excluded. Diagnoses were based on clinical symptoms, serum thyroxine and TRAb, thyroid ultrasound and orbital computed tomography. For the first round of RT-PCR on the TCR CDR3, the HTBI primer set was used together with the Qiagen OneStep RT-PCR kit. Most expanded thyroid clonotypes (frequency above 0.001) were also found in blood, which suggests that blood repertoires may mirror thyroid immune responses. In cross-validation, a model built on a 13 V-J signature told ophthalmopathy apart from stable hyperthyroidism with just under 90% sensitivity and around 81% specificity, and in testing the same model reached 80%/75%. In validation, the model predicted progression to ophthalmopathy with roughly 70% sensitivity and approximately 78% specificity, a median of around 6.6 months before onset. A discovery cohort of roughly 100 patients, roughly 45 with Graves' ophthalmopathy and over 55 with stable Graves' hyperthyroidism, was used to find distinguishing TCR V-J signatures. An independent validation cohort of under 20 hyperthyroidism patients and 17 patients who later progressed to ophthalmopathy tested prospective prediction of ophthalmopathy. The roughly 90 discovery patients were divided at random into training and test sets in a 7:3 ratio. In roughly six Graves' hyperthyroidism patients, the study also compared T-cell repertoires from thyroid tissue with T-cell repertoires from blood. After sampling, hyperthyroidism patients received methimazole starting at 30 mg daily, and ophthalmopathy patients received high-dose intravenous methylprednisolone. A second multiplex PCR round built the libraries, followed by size selection and purification. The libraries were sequenced on an Illumina HiSeq2000 using paired-end 100 bp reads. SOAPnuke was used to process the raw data, removing reads that contained adapters or uncalled bases, had a mean Phred below 15, or lacked an exact match to the constant primer or identifier. COPE v1.2.5 was used to merge high-quality paired reads, and clonotypes were defined as unique nucleotide sequences. MiTCR v1.1 was used to align the clonotypes against IMGT TRBV, TRBD and TRBJ reference segments. Only V-J combinations with frequency above 0.0001, covering approximately 99% of repertoires, were analysed. A TCS score was defined as the ratio between F50 (clonal expansion) and ExV (chaos), using BLOSUM62-based TCRdist between CDR3 peptides within each V-J. Welch's t-statistics and random forest reduced 514 V-J features to roughly 13, which were used in a naive Bayes classifier (R e1071). No statistical method was used to fix the sample size in advance, and group allocation was not hidden from the investigators. The paper reports TCR Vbeta CDR3 sequencing of approximately 140 peripheral blood samples: around 45 ophthalmopathy, fewer than 80 hyperthyroidism and around 17 progressor patients.

The source was peripheral blood mononuclear cells (PBMCs), collected at new diagnosis, from a patient treated with antithyroid drugs. This TCR was recovered from a woman aged 40 to 55 with Graves disease. Donor details come from another sample of the same person, matched by shared clones. The V gene is TRBV27 and the J gene is TRBJ2-3; a tentative D match to TRBD2 spans 6 bases. The CDR3 reads CASSLRLASTDTQYF. The nucleotide sequence is given as TGTGCCAGCAGTTTACGGCTAGCGAGCACAGATACGCAGTATTTT.